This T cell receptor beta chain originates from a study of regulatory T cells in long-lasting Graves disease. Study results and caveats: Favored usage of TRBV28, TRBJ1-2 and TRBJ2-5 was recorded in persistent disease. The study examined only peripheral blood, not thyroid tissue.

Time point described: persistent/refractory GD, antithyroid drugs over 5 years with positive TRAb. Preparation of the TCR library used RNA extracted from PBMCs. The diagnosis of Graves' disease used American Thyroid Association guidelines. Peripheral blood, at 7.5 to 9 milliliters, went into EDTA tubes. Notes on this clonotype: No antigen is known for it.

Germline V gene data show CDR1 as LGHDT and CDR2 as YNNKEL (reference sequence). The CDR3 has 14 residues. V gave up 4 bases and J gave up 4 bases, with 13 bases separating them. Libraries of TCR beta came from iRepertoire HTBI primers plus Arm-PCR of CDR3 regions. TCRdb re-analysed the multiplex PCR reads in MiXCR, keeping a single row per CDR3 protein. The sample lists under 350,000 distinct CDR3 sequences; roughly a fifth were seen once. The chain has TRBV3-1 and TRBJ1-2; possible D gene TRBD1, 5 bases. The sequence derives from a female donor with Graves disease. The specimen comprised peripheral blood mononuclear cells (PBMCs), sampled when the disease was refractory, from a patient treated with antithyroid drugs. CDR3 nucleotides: TGTGCCAGCAGCCTCCGGGACGCGGCCTATGGCTACACCTTC. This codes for CASSLRDAAYGYTF. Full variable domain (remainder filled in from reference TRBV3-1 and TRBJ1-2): DTAVSQTPKYLVTQMGNDKSIKCEQNLGHDTMYWYKQDSKKFLKIMFSYNNKELIINETVPNRFSPKSPDKAHLNLHINSLELGDSAVYFCASSLRDAAYGYTFGSGTRLTVV.